The 17 T cell receptor beta chains in this list originate from one sample, sequenced in a study of OX40 agonist ivuxolimab in advanced cancers. The table came from immunoSEQ multiplex PCR; TCRdb's copy has only in-frame clones and leaves some out. The data show about 51,000 clones, approximately 84% seen once. The sample here was CD4+ or CD8+ T cells sorted from blood, taken in a trial of the OX40 agonist ivuxolimab. These receptors all come from an adult with an advanced solid tumor such as melanoma, head and neck, liver or kidney cancer.

The chain couples TRBV28 to TRBJ1-5; D gene uncertain. CDR1 is MDHEN and CDR2 is SYDVKM in the germline V gene. Trimming took 1 base from V and 4 from J, leaving 8 bases between them. The CDR3 sequence is 14 residues long. The chain's CDR3 is CASSLSSTNQPQHF. The DNA for the CDR3 is TGTGCCAGCAGTTTATCCTCAACGAATCAGCCCCAGCATTTT.

The chain joins TRBV5-8 to TRBJ2-1, with TRBD2 matching 12 bases. Germline lookup yields CDR1 SGHTS and CDR2 YDEGEE. Unmatched junction bases numbered 10, after V lost 3 bases and J lost 9 bases. CDR3 length: 16 residues. The CDR3 DNA reads TGTGCCAGCAGCTCCGGACTAGCGGGGACCCATGGTGAGCAGTTCTTC. Translating it yields CASSSGLAGTHGEQFF.

The chain recombines TRBV7-2 with TRBJ2-6; no clear D. Trimming took off 2 bases at V and 2 bases at J, with 4 bases between the two ends. Germline V CDR1 and CDR2: SGHTA, FQGNSA. CDR3 length: 14 residues. CDR3 nucleotides: TGTGCCAGCAGCTTACTGCCTGGGGCCAACGTCCTGACTTTC. It yields the protein CASSLLPGANVLTF. Full variable domain (outside the CDR3, taken from reference TRBV7-2 and TRBJ2-6): GAGVSQSPSNKVTEKGKDVELRCDPISGHTALYWYRQSLGQGLEFLIYFQGNSAPDKSGLPSDRFSAERTGGSVSTLTIQRTQQEDSAVYLCASSLLPGANVLTFGAGSRLTVL.

This chain uses TRBV11-3 with TRBJ2-1; weak D call: TRBD2 (5 bases). There are 15 residues in the CDR3. CDR1 and CDR2 from the germline V gene are SGHNT and YENEEA. Trimming stripped 5 bases from V and 2 bases from J, with 13 bases between. CDR3 in amino acids: CASSHRATTYNEQFF. The CDR3 DNA reads as TGTGCCAGCAGCCACCGGGCGACTACCTACAATGAGCAGTTCTTC.

The V and J genes are TRBV7-9 and TRBJ1-6; D gene unclear. Trimming pared 5 bases from V and 6 bases from J, leaving 8 bases between. CDR1 is SEHNR and CDR2 is FQNEAQ in the germline V gene (reference sequence). The CDR3 has 13 amino acids. The CDR3 DNA follows: TGTGCCAGCAGCGGAGGTAGTAATTCACCCCTCCACTTT. Translation gives CASSGGSNSPLHF.

The rearrangement joins TRBV27 to TRBJ2-7, with 9 nucleotides matching TRBD1. Germline V gene lookup returns CDR1 MNHEY and CDR2 SMNVEV (reference sequence). The CDR3 is made up of 14 amino acids. Trimming at V came to 4 bases and at J to 4 bases, leaving 5 bases not matched to a gene. The chain's CDR3 is CASSSPDRGYEQYF. The CDR3 DNA follows: TGTGCCAGCAGTTCCCCGGACAGGGGTTACGAGCAGTACTTC.

This clone has only a few counts. The V and J genes are TRBV7-2 and TRBJ2-7; TRBD2 might be the D (6 bases). CDR3 length equals 13 residues. Germline CDR1 is SGHTA and CDR2 is FQGNSA. V was pared by 1 base and J by 6 bases, with 10 bases between. CDR3 in DNA: TGTGCCAGCAGCTTAGGGGGGGACTCCGAGCAGTACTTC. It encodes CASSLGGDSEQYF.

This rearrangement joins TRBV5-1 to TRBJ2-3; unclear D gene. Trimming took 0 bases from V and 5 from J, leaving 10 bases between them. Looked up from germline, CDR1 is SGHRS and CDR2 is YFSETQ. The CDR3 totals 14 residues. The CDR3 spells CASSLAPQIDTQYF. The CDR3 coding sequence is TGCGCCAGCAGCTTGGCCCCTCAGATAGATACGCAGTATTTT.

This clone was observed once. The rearrangement joins TRBV2 to TRBJ1-5, with 10 positions matching TRBD1. The CDR3 has 14 residues. V lost 4 bases, J lost 6 bases, and 3 bases stayed unmatched. The germline V gene has CDR1 SNHLY and CDR2 FYNNEI. This chain's CDR3 is CASSGQGAGQPQHF. CDR3 in DNA: TGTGCCAGCAGTGGACAGGGGGCAGGTCAGCCCCAGCATTTT.

The rearrangement links TRBV13 to TRBJ2-4; TRBD1 matches 10 bases. Germline loops: CDR1 PRHDT, CDR2 FYEKMQ (reference sequence). This CDR3 is 17 amino acids long. The V and J ends lost 2 bases and 9 bases, in that order; junction bases with no gene match: 13. CDR3 sequence: CASSLPSTGGASPIQYF. CDR3 bases: TGTGCCAGCAGCTTACCCTCGACAGGGGGCGCGAGTCCCATTCAGTACTTC. The entire variable domain, with the rest obtained from reference TRBV13 and TRBJ2-4, is as follows: AAGVIQSPRHLIKEKRETATLKCYPIPRHDTVYWYQQGPGQDPQFLISFYEKMQSDKGSIPDRFSAQQFSDYHSELNMSSLELGDSALYFCASSLPSTGGASPIQYFGAGTRLSVL.

The chain combines TRBV25-1 with TRBJ2-1; 9 nucleotides match TRBD2. J lost 6 bases, V lost 6 bases, and 6 bases had no gene match. The CDR3 is 14 amino acids. Germline V gene sequence: CDR1 MGHDK, CDR2 SYGVNS. The CDR3 DNA follows: TGTGCCAGCAGAGCAGCGGGGGGTTCCAATGAGCAGTTCTTC. Translated, it gives CASRAAGGSNEQFF.

The CDR3 region has the DNA TGTGCCAGCAGTGACTCCCTTGTGGCTTTCTTT. As protein: CASSDSLVAFF. The chain has TRBV6-1 and TRBJ1-1; D remains ambiguous. CDR3 size: 11 residues. Trimming removed 3 bases at V and 11 bases at J, with 10 bases between. The V gene's germline CDR1 is MNHNS and CDR2 SASEGT.

The chain uses TRBV5-1 and TRBJ2-7, with D possibly TRBD2 on 6 matching bases. The CDR3 loop spans 14 amino acids. Germline V gives CDR1 SGHRS, CDR2 YFSETQ. Deletions cut 3 bases from V and 2 bases from J, with 12 bases between. The CDR3 nucleotides are TGCGCCAGCAGCTCCCGGGGGACCACCTACGAGCAGTACTTC. It specifies CASSSRGTTYEQYF.

The chain employs TRBV25-1 and TRBJ2-1; D may correspond to TRBD1 or TRBD2 (6 bases each). This CDR3 has 17 amino acids. V dropped 1 base and J dropped 2 bases, with 15 bases sitting between them. Germline V gives CDR1 MGHDK, CDR2 SYGVNS. CDR3 DNA: TGTGCCAGCAGTGAATGGGAAGGGGGGACAACCTACAATGAGCAGTTCTTC. Its protein is CASSEWEGGTTYNEQFF. Complete variable domain (other parts from reference TRBV25-1 and TRBJ2-1): EADIYQTPRYLVIGTGKKITLECSQTMGHDKMYWYQQDPGMELHLIHYSYGVNSTEKGDLSSESTVSRIRTEHFPLTLESARPSHTSQYLCASSEWEGGTTYNEQFFGPGTRLTVL.

The rearrangement uses TRBV19 and TRBJ2-7; TRBD1 is a possible D gene (6 bases). The V gene's germline CDR1 is LNHDA and CDR2 SQIVND (reference sequence). This CDR3 has 13 residues. V lost 9 bases, J lost 2 bases, and 14 bases lay in between. The DNA of the CDR3 is TGTGCCAGCAGCGGACAGTGGGCCTACGAGCAGTACTTC. This translates into CASSGQWAYEQYF.

Concerning this clone itself: This may be a read error, as it is one base from a much larger clone. Additional DNA sequences in this sample encode the identical CDR3. This chain links TRBV6-5 with TRBJ1-2, with TRBD1 matching 9 bases. The CDR3 spans 14 residues. The ends lost 9 bases at V and 7 bases at J; junction bases unmatched: 12. Germline V gene sequence: CDR1 MNHEY, CDR2 SVGAGI. The CDR3 sequence: CASRRQGGTGGYTF. In nucleotides, the CDR3 is TGTGCCAGTAGAAGACAGGGGGGTACAGGTGGCTACACCTTC.

The chain couples TRBV6-5 to TRBJ1-2; possibly TRBD1 for D (5 bases). The V and J ends lost 6 bases and 3 bases respectively, with 11 bases between them. Germline values: CDR1 MNHEY, CDR2 SVGAGI. There are 13 residues in the CDR3. In DNA form, the CDR3 reads TGTGCCAGCAGCAGGGACTTCTACTATGGCTACACCTTC. Its protein is CASSRDFYYGYTF.